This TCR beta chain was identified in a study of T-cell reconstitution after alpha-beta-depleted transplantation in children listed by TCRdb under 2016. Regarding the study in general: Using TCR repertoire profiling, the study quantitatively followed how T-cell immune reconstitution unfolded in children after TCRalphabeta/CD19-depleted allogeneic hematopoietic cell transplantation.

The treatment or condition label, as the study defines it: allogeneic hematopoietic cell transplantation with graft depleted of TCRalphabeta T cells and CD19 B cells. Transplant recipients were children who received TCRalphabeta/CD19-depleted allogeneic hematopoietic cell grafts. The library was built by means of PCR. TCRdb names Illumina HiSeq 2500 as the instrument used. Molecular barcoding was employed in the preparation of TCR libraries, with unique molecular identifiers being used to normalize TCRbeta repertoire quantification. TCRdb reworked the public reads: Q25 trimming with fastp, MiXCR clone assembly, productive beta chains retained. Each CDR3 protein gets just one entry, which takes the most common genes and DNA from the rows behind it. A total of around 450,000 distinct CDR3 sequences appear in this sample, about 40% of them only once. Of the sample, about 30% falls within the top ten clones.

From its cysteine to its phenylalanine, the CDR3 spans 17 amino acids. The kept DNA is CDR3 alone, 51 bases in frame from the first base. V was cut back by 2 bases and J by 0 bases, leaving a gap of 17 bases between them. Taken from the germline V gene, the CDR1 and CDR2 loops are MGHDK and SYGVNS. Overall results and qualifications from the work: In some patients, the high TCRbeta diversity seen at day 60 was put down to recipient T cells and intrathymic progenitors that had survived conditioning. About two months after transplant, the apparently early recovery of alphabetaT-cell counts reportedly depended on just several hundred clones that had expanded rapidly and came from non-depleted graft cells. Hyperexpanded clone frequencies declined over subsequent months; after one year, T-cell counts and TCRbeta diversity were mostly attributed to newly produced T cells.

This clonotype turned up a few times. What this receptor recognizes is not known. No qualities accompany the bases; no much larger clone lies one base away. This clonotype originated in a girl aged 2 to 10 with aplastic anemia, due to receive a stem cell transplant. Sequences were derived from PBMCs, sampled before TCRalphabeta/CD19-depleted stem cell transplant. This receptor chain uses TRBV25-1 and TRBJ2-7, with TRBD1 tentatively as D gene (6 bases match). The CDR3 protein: CASSEVPGTPSSYEQYF. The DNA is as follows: TGTGCCAGCAGTGAAGTCCCAGGGACACCATCCTCCTACGAGCAGTACTTC.